The 30 T cell receptor beta chains listed next were all sequenced from one sample in a study of CD8+CD57+ T cells in acquired aplastic anemia. CDR3 and TCR beta VDJ profiling relied on a genomic DNA template. Via MiXCR, TCRdb re-called the reads, giving one row per CDR3 protein. This table holds 260,000 or so distinct CDR3 sequences, 70% to 85% found once. Sequencing involved patients with CD8+CD57+ cell expansion previously shown by flow cytometry. Sequenced material: sorted CD4+, CD8+, or CD8+CD57+ T cells (not recorded which) from PBMCs. The origin of the receptors is a human donor with aplastic anemia.

The table lists this clonotype with a few counts. Likely a read error: the CDR3 ends without its conserved phenylalanine or tryptophan. The DNA is left out, because the CDR3 cannot be placed on it with certainty; the CDR3 is given as TCRdb lists it. The chain is built from TRBV7-6 and TRBJ2-1; TRBD2, the table's D call, lacks a check against the DNA. Germline V gene sequence: CDR1 SGHVS, CDR2 FNYEAQ. The CDR3 is 13 residues long, counting both termini. This chain's CDR3 is CASTLGRVPAGAN.

Points on this clonotype: At one end the junction does not follow the germline gene, possibly because of a read error. The chain carries TRBV7-6 and TRBJ2-5, with D unclear. Per germline, CDR1 SGHVS and CDR2 FNYEAQ. The CDR3 spans 15 residues. This CDR3 reads CASSLSRLGSHPHYF. The CDR3 bases are TGTGCCAGCAGCTTAAGTAGATTAGGATCACACCCCCACTACTTC.

In this sample, this clonotype turned up once. At one of its ends the junction is not consistent with the germline gene, which may arise from a read error. J is TRBJ2-1 and V is TRBV5-4; D unresolved. This CDR3 region has 14 residues. From germline, CDR1 is SGHNT and CDR2 YYREEE (reference sequence). CDR3 region: CASGLAAWGNEQFF. CDR3 DNA sequence: TGTGCCAGCGGCTTAGCTGCCTGGGGCAATGAGCAGTTCTTC.

V gene TRBV19 combines with J gene TRBJ2-3; TRBD1 or TRBD2 may be the D gene (5 bases each). Trimming left V 3 bases short and J 1 base short, with 11 bases between. This CDR3 is 15 amino acids long. Germline values: CDR1 LNHDA, CDR2 SQIVND (reference sequence). CDR3 protein: CASSIGAAGTDTQYF. The DNA of the CDR3 is TGTGCCAGTAGTATCGGGGCAGCCGGCACAGATACGCAGTATTTT.

This clonotype was seen at least ten times. This chain uses TRBV5-8 with TRBJ2-1; D is unclear. The CDR3 length is 15 residues. The germline V gene has CDR1 SGHTS and CDR2 YDEGEE. V was trimmed by 0 bases and J by 3 bases, leaving 10 bases between them. In DNA form, the CDR3 reads TGTGCCAGCAGCTTGGACGGGCCACTCTACAATGAGCAGTTCTTC. Translated: CASSLDGPLYNEQFF.

The chain employs TRBV20-1 and TRBJ2-1; D unclear. Between the trimmed V and J ends, which lost 6 bases and 4 bases, there was a span of 7 bases. Germline assignment: CDR1 DFQATT and CDR2 SNEGSKA (reference sequence). The CDR3 totals 11 residues. CDR3 region: CSARLYNEQFF. The CDR3 nucleotides read TGCAGTGCGAGATTATACAATGAGCAGTTCTTC.

The chain uses TRBV19 and TRBJ1-5; 11 nucleotides match TRBD1. Per germline, CDR1 LNHDA and CDR2 SQIVND (reference sequence). The V and J ends lost 5 bases and 8 bases, in that order; junction bases with no gene match: 5. CDR3 size: 14 residues. CDR3 region: CASSPGTGGKPQHF. As DNA, the CDR3 is TGTGCCAGTAGTCCTGGGACAGGGGGGAAGCCCCAGCATTTT.

The CDR3 DNA reads as TGTGCCAGCAGCTTTAGAGGAGCTAGCGGAGGGGAGCTGTTTTTT. Its protein product is CASSFRGASGGELFF. The chain employs TRBV7-2 and TRBJ2-2; 7 positions match TRBD2. The germline gives CDR1 SGHTA, CDR2 FQGNSA. The CDR3 sequence is 15 residues long. Trimming at V came to 3 bases and at J to 8 bases, leaving 9 bases not matched to a gene.

The CDR3 here is CASSVSQGTQYYGYTF. CDR3 DNA: TGTGCCAGCAGCGTTTCCCAGGGGACGCAGTATTATGGCTACACCTTC. This chain uses TRBV9 with TRBJ1-2; D might be TRBD1 (6 bases). CDR3 length equals 16 residues. Trimming removed 2 bases from V and 5 bases from J, with 19 bases in between. CDR1 and CDR2 (germline): SGDLS, YYNGEE. Full variable domain (outside the CDR3, taken from reference TRBV9 and TRBJ1-2): DSGVTQTPKHLITATGQRVTLRCSPRSGDLSVYWYQQSLDQGLQFLIQYYNGEERAKGNILERFSAQQFPDLHSELNLSSLELGDSALYFCASSVSQGTQYYGYTFGSGTRLTVV.

As for this clonotype: One end of the junction varies from germline; a read error may be responsible. This rearrangement joins TRBV7-9 to TRBJ2-5, with D perhaps TRBD1 or TRBD2 (5 bases each). Germline CDR1 SEHNR, CDR2 FQNEAQ (reference sequence). The CDR3 is made up of 14 amino acids. The CDR3 DNA follows: TGTGCCAGCAGCAGAGCGAGCAGCCACGGGGCCAACGTCTTC. It encodes CASSRASSHGANVF.

As to this clonotype: One end of the junction fails to match germline, which may point to a read error. The chain carries TRBV25-1 and TRBJ2-3; a possible D gene is TRBD1 (5 bases). The CDR3 has 14 residues. Looked up from germline, CDR1 is MGHDK and CDR2 is SYGVNS. CDR3 sequence (DNA): TGCGCCAGCAGCTTGGGCAGGGTGGAAGATACGCAGTATTTT. Translating it yields CASSLGRVEDTQYF.

The chain carries TRBV6-5 and TRBJ2-1; the D is unclear. The CDR3 contains 13 residues. The V gene's germline CDR1 is MNHEY and CDR2 SVGAGI. The V end was cut by 4 bases, the J end by 7 bases, with 11 bases between. For the CDR3, the DNA is TGTGCCAGCAGTTCTGTTGGGCGAAATGAGCAGTTCTTC. Translating it yields CASSSVGRNEQFF.

The chain couples TRBV19 to TRBJ1-5; no clear D gene. CDR1 is LNHDA, CDR2 SQIVND, per germline (reference sequence). This CDR3 contains 15 residues. With 7 bases removed from V and 1 base from J, the gap between germline ends came to 14 bases. The CDR3 DNA is TGTGCCAGTACTACCCAAGGACGGAGCAATCAGCCCCAGCATTTT. It translates to CASTTQGRSNQPQHF.

A remark on this clonotype: The junction does not match germline at one end; this may be a read error. The chain has TRBV2 and TRBJ2-5; TRBD1 aligns across 7 bases. The CDR3 extends over 14 amino acids. Germline V gene lookup returns CDR1 SNHLY and CDR2 FYNNEI. CDR3: CATSRGYSQQTQHF. The CDR3 DNA reads as TGTGCCACCAGCAGGGGGTATAGCCAACAGACCCAGCACTTT. The full variable domain, rest sourced from reference TRBV2 and TRBJ2-5, is EPEVTQTPSHQVTQMGQEVILRCVPISNHLYFYWYRQILGQKVEFLVSFYNNEISEKSEIFDDQFSVERPDGSNFTLKIRSTKLEDSAMYFCATSRGYSQQTQHFGPGTRLLVL.

As concerns this clonotype: At one end the junction does not follow the germline gene, possibly because of a read error. The rearrangement links TRBV15 to TRBJ2-2; a possible D gene is TRBD2 (5 bases). The CDR3 totals 14 residues. CDR1 is LNHNV, CDR2 YYDKDF, per germline (reference sequence). This CDR3 is CASNGGSETGKLFF. In DNA form, the CDR3 reads TGCGCCAGCAACGGAGGCAGCGAGACCGGGAAGCTGTTTTTT.

The chain carries TRBV7-2 and TRBJ1-2; D is possibly TRBD1 (6 bases). CDR3 length equals 14 residues. Trimming pared 0 bases from V and 5 bases from J, leaving 10 bases between. CDR1 and CDR2 from the germline V gene are SGHTA and FQGNSA. The CDR3 DNA follows: TGTGCCAGCAGCTTAGCGGTAACAGGGTATGGCTACACCTTC. Protein product: CASSLAVTGYGYTF.

In its sample, this clonotype was seen a few times. V usage is TRBV5-6 and J usage is TRBJ1-2; D is unresolved. The length of the CDR3 is 15 residues. Trimming pared 0 bases from V and 3 bases from J, leaving 12 bases between. Per the germline V gene, CDR1 is SGHDT and CDR2 is YYEEEE. The CDR3 sequence is CASSLGEGGDYGYTF. The CDR3 region has the DNA TGTGCCAGCAGCTTGGGGGAGGGCGGCGACTATGGCTACACCTTC.

Comment on this clonotype: A read error may produce the germline difference seen at one junction end. CDR3 loop: CASSLVPGEHTQYF. CDR3 sequence (DNA): TGTGCCAGCAGCTTAGTACCCGGGGAGCATACGCAGTATTTT. V gene TRBV5-1 combines with J gene TRBJ2-3; D possibly corresponds to TRBD2 (5 bases). The CDR3 covers 14 residues. Germline values: CDR1 SGHRS, CDR2 YFSETQ. The whole variable domain, remainder taken from reference TRBV5-1 and TRBJ2-3, is KAGVTQTPRYLIKTRGQQVTLSCSPISGHRSVSWYQQTPGQGLQFLFEYFSETQRNKGNFPGRFSGRQFSNSRSEMNVSTLELGDSALYLCASSLVPGEHTQYFGPGTRLTVL.

This chain joins TRBV2 and TRBJ2-3, with a tentative D call TRBD2 (5 bases). Germline CDR1 and CDR2: SNHLY and FYNNEI. V was clipped by 6 bases and J by 6 bases, with 16 bases between them. The CDR3 spans 14 residues. The CDR3: CASSLAYGPDTQYF. CDR3 DNA: TGTGCCAGCAGCTTAGCGTATGGCCCCGATACGCAGTATTTT.

On this clonotype: Without the conserved terminal phenylalanine or tryptophan, this CDR3 likely stems from a read error. The DNA is omitted, as the CDR3 cannot be located on it reliably, and the CDR3 follows TCRdb's listing. The V and J genes are TRBV9 and TRBJ2-3. Germline V gene sequence: CDR1 SGDLS, CDR2 YYNGEE. The CDR3 adds up to 13 amino acids, both ends counted. The CDR3 reads CASSVRDVEAPFV.

The chain employs TRBV7-8 and TRBJ1-1, with TRBD1 as a possible D gene (5 bases). With 0 bases removed from V and 12 bases from J, the gap between germline ends came to 20 bases. Germline CDR1 SGHVS, CDR2 FQNEAQ. This CDR3 spans 15 amino acids. CDR3 nucleotides: TGTGCCAGCAGCTTAGCGGTAACAGGCAACACTCAATCTTTCTTT. Protein sequence: CASSLAVTGNTQSFF.

The chain joins TRBV7-2 to TRBJ2-7; perhaps D is TRBD1 or TRBD2 (5 bases each). The CDR3 consists of 14 residues. Germline V gene lookup returns CDR1 SGHTA and CDR2 FQGNSA. Trimming took off 5 bases at V and 2 bases at J, with 13 bases between the two ends. The CDR3 region is CASSRRDLAYEQYF. The DNA of the CDR3 is TGTGCCAGCAGCCGCCGGGACCTAGCCTACGAGCAGTACTTC.

The chain has TRBV11-3 and TRBJ2-7; a weak D match, TRBD1 (6 bases). The CDR3 extends over 18 amino acids. Trimming took off 2 bases at V and 4 bases at J, with 24 bases between the two ends. In germline, CDR1 is SGHNT, CDR2 YENEEA. This CDR3 reads CASSLHPTGNTLSYEQYV. The CDR3 DNA follows: TGTGCCAGCAGCTTACATCCAACAGGGAACACTCTATCTTACGAGCAGTACGTC.

This clonotype was seen a handful of times. No conserved phenylalanine or tryptophan ends this CDR3, so it is likely a read error. The DNA is omitted, as the CDR3 cannot be located on it reliably, and the CDR3 follows TCRdb's listing. The chain employs TRBV7-8 and TRBJ1-2. Germline values: CDR1 SGHVS, CDR2 FQNEAQ. Ends included, the CDR3 has 13 residues. The CDR3 spells CASSLGLAPDTQY.

This clonotype came up a few times. V usage is TRBV7-8 and J usage is TRBJ1-1, with D possibly being TRBD1 (6 bases). The ends were cut back, 3 bases at V and 14 bases at J, with 25 bases in the middle. The CDR3 covers 15 residues. Germline V gives CDR1 SGHVS, CDR2 FQNEAQ. CDR3 sequence reads: CASSFDPDGTTLSFF. The CDR3 DNA sequence: TGTGCCAGCAGCTTTGATCCAGACGGGACAACCCTTTCCTTCTTT.

This clonotype was counted a few times. One end of the junction does not line up with germline, which may come from a read error. V gene TRBV7-8 combines with J gene TRBJ2-7; TRBD2 aligns across 8 bases. The CDR3 covers 16 residues. CDR1 SGHVS and CDR2 FQNEAQ come from the germline V gene. The CDR3: CASSARTSGDTYEQYF. The DNA of the CDR3 is TGTGCCAGCAGCGCCCGAACTAGCGGCGATACTTACGAGCAGTATTTC.

This clonotype was observed a single time. Without the conserved terminal phenylalanine or tryptophan, this CDR3 likely stems from a read error. The limits of the CDR3 on the DNA are not certain, so only TCRdb's listed CDR3 is given. V usage is TRBV7-9 and J usage is TRBJ1-2. The length of the CDR3 is 12 amino acids, counting both ends. Germline V gives CDR1 SEHNR, CDR2 FQNEAQ (reference sequence). This chain's CDR3 is CASSTEANAYTH.

This clonotype was recorded only once. The rearrangement links TRBV7-8 to TRBJ2-5, with D unresolved. This CDR3 region has 15 residues. Per the germline V gene, CDR1 is SGHVS and CDR2 is FQNEAQ. Trimming pared 0 bases from V and 14 bases from J, leaving 22 bases between. The CDR3 region is CASSLAEGPDKQHYF. The CDR3, as DNA: TGTGCCAGCAGCTTAGCGGAAGGGCCCGATAAGCAGCATTACTTC.

This clonotype was picked up a small number of times. The V and J genes are TRBV2 and TRBJ2-7; D perhaps matches TRBD1 (6 bases). The CDR3 contains 14 residues. The ends were cut back, 1 base at V and 1 base at J, with 8 bases in the middle. The germline V gene encodes CDR1 SNHLY and CDR2 FYNNEI. CDR3 protein: CASSEGTASYEQYV. The CDR3, as DNA: TGTGCCAGCAGTGAAGGGACAGCTTCCTACGAGCAGTACGTC.

The gene calls are TRBV9 and TRBJ1-2; D not resolved. Germline CDR1 is SGDLS and CDR2 is YYNGEE. The CDR3 is made up of 16 amino acids. The V end was cut by 3 bases, the J end by 9 bases, with 24 bases between. The CDR3 DNA follows: TGTGCCAGCAGCGCAGAGGACTATCCCCTGGTGTACAGCTACACCTTC. This translates into CASSAEDYPLVYSYTF.